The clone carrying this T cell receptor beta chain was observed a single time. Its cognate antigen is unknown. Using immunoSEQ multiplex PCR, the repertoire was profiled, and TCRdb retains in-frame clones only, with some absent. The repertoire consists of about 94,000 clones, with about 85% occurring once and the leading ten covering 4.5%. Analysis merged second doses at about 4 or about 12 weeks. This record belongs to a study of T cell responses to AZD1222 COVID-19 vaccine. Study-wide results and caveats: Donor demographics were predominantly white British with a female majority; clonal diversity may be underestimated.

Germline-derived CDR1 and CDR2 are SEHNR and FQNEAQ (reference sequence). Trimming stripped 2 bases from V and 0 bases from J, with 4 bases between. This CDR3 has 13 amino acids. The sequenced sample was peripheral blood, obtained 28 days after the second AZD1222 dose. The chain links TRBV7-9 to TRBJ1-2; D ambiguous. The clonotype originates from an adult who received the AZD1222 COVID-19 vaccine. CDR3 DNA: TGTGCCAGCAGCTTATCAGCTAACTATGGCTACACCTTC. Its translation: CASSLSANYGYTF.